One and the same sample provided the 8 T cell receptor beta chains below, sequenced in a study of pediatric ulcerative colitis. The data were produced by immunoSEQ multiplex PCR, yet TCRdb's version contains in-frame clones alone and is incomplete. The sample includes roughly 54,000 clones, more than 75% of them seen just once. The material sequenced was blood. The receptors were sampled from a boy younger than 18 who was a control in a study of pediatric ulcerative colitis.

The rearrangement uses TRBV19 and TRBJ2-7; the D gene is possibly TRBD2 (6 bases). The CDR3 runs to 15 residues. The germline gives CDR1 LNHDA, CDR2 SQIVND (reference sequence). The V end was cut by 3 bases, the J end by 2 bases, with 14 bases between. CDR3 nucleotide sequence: TGTGCCAGTAGTATTTACGGGGGAGCGACCTACGAGCAGTACTTC. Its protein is CASSIYGGATYEQYF.

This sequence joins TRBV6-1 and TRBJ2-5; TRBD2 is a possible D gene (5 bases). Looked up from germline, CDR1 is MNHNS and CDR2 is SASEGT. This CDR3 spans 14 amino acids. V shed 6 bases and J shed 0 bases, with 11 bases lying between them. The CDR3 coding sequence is TGTGCCAGCAGGAGGGTGGGTTACCAAGAGACCCAGTACTTC. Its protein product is CASRRVGYQETQYF.

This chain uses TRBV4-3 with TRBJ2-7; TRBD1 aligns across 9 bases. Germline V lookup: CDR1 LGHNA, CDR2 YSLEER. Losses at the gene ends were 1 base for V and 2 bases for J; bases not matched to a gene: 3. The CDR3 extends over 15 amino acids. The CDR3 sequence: CASSQGDREAYEQYF. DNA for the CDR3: TGCGCCAGCAGCCAAGGGGACAGGGAGGCCTACGAGCAGTACTTC.

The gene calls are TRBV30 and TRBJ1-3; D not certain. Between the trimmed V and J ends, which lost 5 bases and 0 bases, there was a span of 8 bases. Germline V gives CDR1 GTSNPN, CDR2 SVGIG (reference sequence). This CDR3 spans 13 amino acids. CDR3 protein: CAWGGDSGNTIYF. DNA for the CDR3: TGTGCCTGGGGCGGTGACTCTGGAAACACCATATATTTT.

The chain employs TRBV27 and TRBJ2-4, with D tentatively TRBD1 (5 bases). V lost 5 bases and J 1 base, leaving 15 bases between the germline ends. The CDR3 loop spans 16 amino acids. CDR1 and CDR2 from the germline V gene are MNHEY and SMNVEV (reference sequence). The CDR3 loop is CASSTRTGSAKNIQYF. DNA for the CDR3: TGTGCCAGCAGTACTCGAACAGGCAGTGCCAAAAACATTCAGTACTTC.

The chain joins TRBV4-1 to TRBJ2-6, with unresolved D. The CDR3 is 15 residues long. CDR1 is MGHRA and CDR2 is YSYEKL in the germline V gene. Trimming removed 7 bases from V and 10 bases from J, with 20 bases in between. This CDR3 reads CASTPFITAYNVLTF. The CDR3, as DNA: TGCGCCAGCACACCGTTCATCACGGCTTATAACGTCCTGACTTTC.

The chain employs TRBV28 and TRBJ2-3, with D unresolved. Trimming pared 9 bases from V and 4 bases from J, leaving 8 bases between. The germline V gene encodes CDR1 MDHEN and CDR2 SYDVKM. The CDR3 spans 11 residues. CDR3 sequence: CASSDPDTQYF. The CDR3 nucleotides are TGTGCCAGTAGTGATCCAGATACGCAGTATTTT.

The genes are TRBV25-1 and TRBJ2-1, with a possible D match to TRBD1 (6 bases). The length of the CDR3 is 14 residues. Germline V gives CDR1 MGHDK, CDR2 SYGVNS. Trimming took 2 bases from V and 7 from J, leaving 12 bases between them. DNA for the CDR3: TGTGCCAGCAGTGAACGTAAAGGGGGAAATGAGCAGTTCTTC. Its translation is CASSERKGGNEQFF.